The rows below give T cell receptor beta chains drawn from one sample of a study of cytomegalovirus exposure and HLA in healthy donors. Sequencing used immunoSEQ multiplex PCR; TCRdb keeps in-frame clones, though not all of them. The sample has roughly 49,000 clones; about four fifths are singletons. Specimen: PBMCs. These receptors originate from a boy younger than 18 in good health and CMV-seropositive. Each CDR3 is given with its conserved first and last residue. The order of the fields is D gene, V gene, CDR3 length, J gene, CDR3 protein. The D gene is left open where the match is weak.

d_gene: NA; v_gene: TRBV7-7; len: 13; j_gene: TRBJ2-3; CDR3aa: CASSLAYDRTQYF
d_gene: NA; v_gene: TRBV29-1; len: 13; j_gene: TRBJ2-3; CDR3aa: CSVVRLGGDTQYF
d_gene: NA; v_gene: TRBV9; len: 14; j_gene: TRBJ2-5; CDR3aa: CASSVEGSQETQYF
d_gene: TRBD1; v_gene: TRBV6-4; len: 13; j_gene: TRBJ1-2; CDR3aa: CASSEYRGGGYTF
d_gene: TRBD2; v_gene: TRBV5-4; len: 18; j_gene: TRBJ2-6; CDR3aa: CASSPVRGGGSGANVLTF
d_gene: NA; v_gene: TRBV4-1; len: 14; j_gene: TRBJ2-7; CDR3aa: CASSQPGHSYEQYF
d_gene: NA; v_gene: TRBV13; len: 17; j_gene: TRBJ1-1; CDR3aa: CASSSSPYPTGNTEAFF
d_gene: NA; v_gene: TRBV7-9; len: 15; j_gene: TRBJ2-3; CDR3aa: CASLYASDGADTQYF
d_gene: NA; v_gene: TRBV10-3; len: 14; j_gene: TRBJ1-5; CDR3aa: CAISEGGPSQPQHF
d_gene: TRBD1; v_gene: TRBV5-6; len: 14; j_gene: TRBJ2-1; CDR3aa: CASSPSPRGNEQFF
d_gene: NA; v_gene: TRBV5-6; len: 14; j_gene: TRBJ1-1; CDR3aa: CASSLRGRYTEAFF